This TCR beta chain appears in the sequencing data of a study of beta chain features in type 1 diabetes (dated by TCRdb to the late 2010s). About the full investigation: No differences in mean age, gender distribution, total cell number or subset yield were found between patients and healthy donors. A total of 100 million to 110 million sorted cells were examined across all samples, and a strong correlation was observed between cell number per subset and RNA yield. The study compared the TCRB repertoires of sorted circulating CD4+ T cell subsets in recently diagnosed type 1 diabetes patients with those in matched healthy donors. Regulatory and stem cell-like memory subsets were isolated from only 8 patients and roughly eight healthy donors, whereas naive and central memory subsets came from all 30 or so donors.

Points on this clone: Which antigen it targets is not known. No qualities accompany the bases; no much larger clone lies one base away.

A single peripheral blood draw of around 120 mL on average was collected from each donor into heparinised tubes. Using a panel that included CD45RO, CCR7, CD25, CD127, CD95 and CD27, naive, central memory, regulatory and stem cell-like memory CD4+ T cells were sorted on a BD FACSAria II. Purity was above 95% for every sorted population. PBMCs were isolated right away by Lymphoprep density gradient centrifugation and were stained directly, without culture. To minimize batch effects, samples were stained and sorted in pairs, one healthy donor with one patient per experiment. The High Capacity cDNA Reverse Transcription Kit was used to reverse transcribe all of the isolated RNA, meaning that expressed TCRB transcripts were what got sequenced. Deep immunoSEQ sequencing was performed on naive, central memory and regulatory T cell samples, with an average of roughly 3.3 million total reads per sample. Sorted cells were lysed in RLT buffer, and RNA was extracted using DNase-treated RNeasy Micro or Mini kits according to cell number. To prevent cross-contamination, each cell subset was processed individually, whereas patient and healthy donor samples were processed jointly. The immunoSEQ multiplex PCR was used to amplify TCRB sequences from cDNA, yielding 87-bp fragments that span the CDR3 region. Sequencing of the amplicons was done on the Illumina HiSeq platform. In the authors' own workflow: Synthetic template baselines were used to correct PCR bias computationally, reads within Hamming distance 2 were collapsed, and singletons that could not be merged were discarded. Reads were aligned to IMGT to assign V, D and J genes, CDR3 length, and insertions or deletions at six rearrangement sites. Within each subset, clonotype counts were normalized to sorted cell number, after which true diversity and Gini coefficients were computed with the tcR R package. Repertoire sharing was quantified using the overlap coefficient calculated on TCRB nucleotide sequences. Out-of-frame TCRB sequences from naive cells were analyzed to stand in for the pre-selection repertoire. The immuneACCESS repertoire file appears here via TCRdb, limited to in-frame rearrangements. These files lack a portion of the clones; in checked studies, under half of the deficit traces to unresolved V genes, and the cause of the others is not known. That table supplies the V and J calls and clone size; D and trimming were determined from the DNA. Recorded for this sample are more than 250,000 clones; approximately 15% of them occurred a single time. The ten largest clones capture roughly 0.015% of the sample.

The germline V gene yields MDHEN for CDR1 and SYDVKM for CDR2. V and J are trimmed by 8 bases and 6 bases, and the gene matches miss 6 bases of the junction. Taken from cysteine to phenylalanine, the CDR3 has 12 residues. Kept here is only the CDR3 DNA, which spans 36 bases and is read in frame from base 1. What the authors observed across the whole study: Sequencing cDNA rather than genomic DNA could over-represent highly expressing activated cells, although activation and CD3 levels did not differ between groups. Naive, central memory and regulatory TCRB repertoires appeared to be more alike among patients than among healthy donors. A moderate but significant shortening of TCRB CDR3 length was observed in type 1 diabetes patients in all four CD4+ subsets. Shorter templates might be favored by PCR, yet because patient and control samples were amplified and corrected together, any such skew would affect both groups equally. At VDJ recombination sites, type 1 diabetes patients had fewer insertions and more deleted nucleotides, which implies abnormalities in thymic rearrangement. Only small numbers of individuals were included in the HLA sub-analyses, which left unresolved whether HLA type had any influence on TCRB rearrangement.

The chain links TRBV28 with TRBJ2-7, with 8 bases matching TRBD1. This receptor was obtained from a young man with type 1 diabetes. The sample comprised naive CD4+ T cells from blood. The sample's cell subset or site label, in plain terms: true naive CD4+ T cells. The CDR3 has the sequence CASLRGRGEQYF. Read as DNA, the sequence is TGTGCCAGCCTCAGGGGGCGCGGCGAGCAGTACTTC.